This TCR beta chain appears in the sequencing data of a study of T-cell reconstitution after alpha-beta-depleted transplantation in children. Findings and limits, study-wide: About two months after transplant, alpha-beta T cells reportedly came from several hundred expanded graft clones. Elevated TCRbeta diversity at day 60 was traced, in some patients, to surviving recipient T cells and thymic progenitors.

Using unique molecular identifiers, the investigators prepared the TCRbeta library. TCRdb recomputed calls from the PCR reads with MiXCR, one row per CDR3 protein. The data contain about a million distinct CDR3 sequences, about 29% of them singletons. The CDR3 has 18 residues. Losses at the gene ends were 0 bases for V and 1 base for J; bases not matched to a gene: 7. CDR1 and CDR2 (germline): SGHRS, YFSETQ. Worth noting for this clonotype: What it recognizes is unknown.

The gene calls are TRBV5-1 and TRBJ1-1; 12 nucleotides align to TRBD1. The TCR originated in a boy under two years old who had a stem cell transplant for SCID, so the T cells may come from the graft donor. The material sequenced was PBMCs, mostly from graft donor cells, taken 360 days after TCRalphabeta/CD19-depleted stem cell transplant. CDR3 DNA: TGCGCCAGCAGCTTGGTTGGCCGGGACAGGGGGCCGAACACTGAAGCTTTCTTT. It yields the protein CASSLVGRDRGPNTEAFF.